This paragraph reports one T cell receptor (beta chain). Original data processing: Reference gene primers were amplified, and this amplification served to estimate nucleated cell counts. Profiled with immunoSEQ multiplex PCR; TCRdb holds only in-frame clones, not every one. From that table come the V and J calls and clone size; the DNA was used to work out D and trimming. The repertoire has 100,000 or so clones, around 66% of them found once; the top ten carry around 6.3%. There are 14 residues in the CDR3. The trim removed 9 bases at V and 3 bases at J, leaving 5 bases unmatched. Germline-derived CDR1 and CDR2 are MDHEN and SYDVKM. The data belong to a study of blood T cell repertoires in COVID-19. The overall study: The United States, Italy and Spain were the sources of the acute and convalescent COVID-19 samples. The analysed material was cDNA or gDNA that came from T cells, B-cell-depleted T cells, or PBMCs.

V and J are TRBV28 and TRBJ1-6; TRBD1 aligns across 7 bases. This TCR came from a man older than 75 with acute or convalescent COVID-19. The sample was peripheral blood. CDR3 sequence: CASSDRYYNSPLHF. As DNA, the CDR3 is TGTGCCAGTTCGGACAGGTACTATAATTCACCCCTCCACTTT.